One sample yielded the 10 T cell receptor beta chains listed below, sequenced in a study of cytomegalovirus exposure and HLA in healthy donors. PCR was performed using 60 Vbeta and 13 Jbeta primers. The table came from immunoSEQ multiplex PCR; TCRdb's copy has only in-frame clones and leaves some out. The table has around 120,000 clones, 15% seen once. Sequencing was carried out using PBMCs. These receptors were taken from a woman younger than 35 in good health and CMV-seronegative.

The gene calls are TRBV19 and TRBJ2-1, with D tentatively TRBD2 (7 bases). Per the germline V gene, CDR1 is LNHDA and CDR2 is SQIVND (reference sequence). CDR3 length: 15 residues. Trimming cost V 8 bases and J 3 bases, with 17 bases left between them. CDR3 sequence (DNA): TGTGCCAGTGCCACGGGGGGCGGTGACTACAATGAGCAGTTCTTC. It translates to CASATGGGDYNEQFF.

This chain connects TRBV11-2 to TRBJ2-1; weak D call: TRBD1 (6 bases). The CDR3 has 13 residues. Trimming cost V 5 bases and J 9 bases, with 14 bases left between them. The germline CDR1 and CDR2 sequences are SGHAT and FQNNGV. The DNA for the CDR3 is TGTGCCAGCAGCCCAACAGGGTATCGTGAGCAGTTCTTC. Residues: CASSPTGYREQFF.

There are a few counts of this clone. The CDR3 loop reads CASSLVSGTVSNQPQHF. The DNA of the CDR3 is TGTGCCAGCAGCTTAGTATCCGGGACAGTTAGCAATCAGCCCCAGCATTTT. The rearrangement links TRBV7-8 to TRBJ1-5, with 7 bases identical to TRBD1. The V gene end was trimmed by 1 base and the J gene end by 0 bases; junction bases not matched to a gene: 6. Germline assignment: CDR1 SGHVS and CDR2 FQNEAQ. The length of the CDR3 is 17 residues.

The chain has TRBV27 and TRBJ2-1; 8 bases align to TRBD2. The germline V gene has CDR1 MNHEY and CDR2 SMNVEV (reference sequence). The CDR3 loop spans 14 amino acids. J lost 5 bases, V lost 2 bases, and 2 bases had no gene match. CDR3 in amino acids: CASSLGLANNEQFF. The CDR3 bases are TGTGCCAGCAGTTTAGGACTAGCTAACAATGAGCAGTTCTTC.

This clone was counted only a few times. The V gene is TRBV6-5, the J gene TRBJ1-4, with TRBD1 as a possible D gene (5 bases). CDR1 MNHEY and CDR2 SVGAGI come from the germline V gene. The CDR3 is 15 residues long. The germline V and J ends were trimmed by 0 bases and 10 bases, with 15 bases remaining between them. CDR3 nucleotides: TGTGCCAGCAGTTACTCGATCGGGGGTGATGGAAAACTGTTTTTT. Translating gives CASSYSIGGDGKLFF.

This chain links TRBV30 with TRBJ2-7; D is unresolved. The CDR3 totals 11 residues. CDR1 and CDR2 from the germline V gene are GTSNPN and SVGIG (reference sequence). Trimming removed 0 bases at V and 6 bases at J, with 6 bases between. This CDR3 is CAWSVTPEQYF. The DNA for the CDR3 is TGTGCCTGGAGTGTAACTCCCGAGCAGTACTTC. Filled out from reference TRBV30 and TRBJ2-7, the complete variable domain reads SQTIHQWPATLVQPVGSPLSLECTVEGTSNPNLYWYRQAAGRGLQLLFYSVGIGQISSEVPQNLSASRPQDRQFILSSKKLLLSDSGFYLCAWSVTPEQYFGPGTRLTVT.

This clone showed up just a few times. The chain carries TRBV19 and TRBJ1-2, with TRBD1 identical over 8 bases. V dropped 10 bases and J dropped 5; count of bases not matched to a gene: 9. The CDR3 length is 13 residues. Germline CDR1 is LNHDA and CDR2 is SQIVND (reference sequence). The CDR3 nucleotides are TGTGCCACCTCCGGGACAGGAGCATATGGCTACACCTTC. Translating it yields CATSGTGAYGYTF.

The rearrangement uses TRBV10-1 and TRBJ2-7, with TRBD2 matching over 11 bases. Trimming cost V 7 bases and J 5 bases; bases outside gene matches: 10. The CDR3 covers 15 residues. Germline V gene data show CDR1 as WNHNN and CDR2 as SYGVQD (reference sequence). The CDR3: CASNRTGTSGNEQYF. The CDR3 DNA sequence: TGCGCCAGCAATCGGACCGGGACTAGCGGTAACGAGCAGTACTTC.

This clone has just a few counts. The chain joins TRBV28 to TRBJ1-2, with D perhaps matching TRBD1 (6 bases). The length of the CDR3 is 13 residues. The germline V gene encodes CDR1 MDHEN and CDR2 SYDVKM. V was pared by 4 bases and J by 4 bases, with 10 bases between. The CDR3 loop reads CASSSTGSYGYTF. The CDR3 nucleotides are TGTGCCAGCAGTTCGACAGGATCCTATGGCTACACCTTC.

The rearrangement links TRBV7-9 to TRBJ2-1, with TRBD2 matching 12 bases. Unmatched junction bases numbered 10, after V lost 4 bases and J lost 0 bases. Germline V gives CDR1 SEHNR, CDR2 FQNEAQ (reference sequence). The CDR3 extends over 19 amino acids. The CDR3 spells CASSSGASGGVSSYNEQFF. CDR3 bases: TGTGCCAGCAGCTCAGGGGCTAGCGGGGGGGTAAGCTCCTACAATGAGCAGTTCTTC.